This T cell receptor beta chain was recorded in a study of T cells in Graves' hyperthyroidism and ophthalmopathy (dated 2019 in TCRdb). Looking at the study overall: Peripheral blood was collected at initial diagnosis, before any treatment. To identify TCR V-J signatures that set the groups apart, the researchers used a discovery cohort of 100 patients, made up of about 44 with Graves' ophthalmopathy and some 60 with stable Graves' hyperthyroidism. Whether ophthalmopathy could be predicted prospectively was tested in an independent validation cohort made up of roughly 19 hyperthyroidism patients plus 17 patients who later progressed to ophthalmopathy. For training and testing, the 100 patients in the discovery cohort were randomly divided in a 7:3 ratio. The study also compared thyroid tissue and blood T-cell repertoires from several Graves' hyperthyroidism patients. After blood sampling, hyperthyroidism patients were treated with methimazole at a starting dose of 30 mg daily, and ophthalmopathy patients were treated with high-dose intravenous methylprednisolone. According to the paper, TCR Vbeta CDR3 sequencing was carried out on 135 peripheral blood samples, which came from approximately 41 ophthalmopathy, 80 or so hyperthyroidism and approximately 17 progressor patients. Overall study outcomes, separate from this receptor: No statistical method was used to set the sample size in advance, and investigators knew the group allocation. In validation, the model predicted progression to ophthalmopathy a median of approximately 6.3 months before onset, with about 70% sensitivity and 72.22% specificity. Ophthalmopathy was separated from stable hyperthyroidism by a 13 V-J signature model, with around 90% sensitivity and about 81% specificity obtained in cross-validation and 80%/75% obtained in testing. Most expanded thyroid clonotypes (frequency above 0.001) were also detected in blood, a finding suggesting that blood repertoires may reflect thyroid immune responses.

In the germline V gene (reference sequence), CDR1 corresponds to SEHNR and CDR2 to FQNEAQ. Trimming removed 5 bases from V and 2 bases from J; the gene matches leave 6 bases unexplained. From the cysteine up to the phenylalanine, the CDR3 has a length of 15 residues. Kept here is only the CDR3 DNA, which spans 45 bases and is read in frame from base 1. Stable Graves' hyperthyroidism was defined as the absence of progression to ophthalmopathy over 18 months of follow-up. Hyperthyroidism patients were aged 18 to 65 years and newly diagnosed, with disease duration of less than 2 months. Exclusion was applied to patients with uncontrolled infections, other autoimmune diseases, pregnancy or lactation. Diagnoses relied on clinical symptoms, serum thyroxine and TRAb, thyroid ultrasound and orbital computed tomography. Ficoll-Paque density gradient centrifugation was used to isolate PBMCs from 8 to 10 ml of fresh peripheral blood. Total RNA was extracted using Trizol reagent, and RNA quality was assessed on an Agilent 2100 Bioanalyzer.

This clonotype was observed many times. Its binding antigen is unknown. There are no base qualities to consult, and no much larger clone falls within one base. Amplification of TCR beta CDR3 regions was carried out from RNA transcripts. The TCR CDR3 was subjected to a first round of RT-PCR using the HTBI primer set and the Qiagen OneStep RT-PCR kit. Libraries were constructed in a second round of multiplex PCR, after which size selection and purification were carried out. Paired-end sequencing of the libraries was performed with 100 bp reads on an Illumina HiSeq2000. As for the original processing: SOAPnuke was used to process the raw data, throwing out any read that contained adapters or uncalled bases, had a mean Phred below 15, or lacked an exact constant-primer or identifier match. High-quality paired reads were merged using COPE v1.2.5, and each unique nucleotide sequence was defined as a clonotype. Clonotypes were aligned to IMGT TRBV, TRBD and TRBJ reference segments using MiTCR v1.1. The analysis included only V-J combinations with a frequency above 0.0001, which together covered 98% to 99.2% of the repertoires. The TCS score was defined as F50 (clonal expansion) divided by E x V (chaos), with BLOSUM62-based TCRdist calculated between CDR3 peptides within each V-J. Welch's t-statistics and random forest reduced some 510 V-J features to about 12, which were used in a naive Bayes classifier (R e1071). The public reads were quality trimmed at Q25 with fastp and then assembled into clones with MiXCR by TCRdb, keeping productive beta chains. One record per CDR3 amino acid sequence lists the most common genes and DNA. TCRdb's processing, not the authors', yielded these V and J calls. Within this sample are hundreds of thousands of distinct CDR3 sequences, with 13% to 15% of them counted one time only. The biggest ten clones account for approximately 10% of the sample.

This receptor was taken from a woman under 30 with Graves' hyperthyroidism. Sequencing used blood. This receptor chain uses TRBV7-9 and TRBJ2-5; TRBD1 matches 9 bases in the middle. The encoded CDR3 is CASSVGQGIQETQYF. The nucleotides read TGTGCCAGCAGCGTAGGACAGGGGATACAAGAGACCCAGTACTTC.